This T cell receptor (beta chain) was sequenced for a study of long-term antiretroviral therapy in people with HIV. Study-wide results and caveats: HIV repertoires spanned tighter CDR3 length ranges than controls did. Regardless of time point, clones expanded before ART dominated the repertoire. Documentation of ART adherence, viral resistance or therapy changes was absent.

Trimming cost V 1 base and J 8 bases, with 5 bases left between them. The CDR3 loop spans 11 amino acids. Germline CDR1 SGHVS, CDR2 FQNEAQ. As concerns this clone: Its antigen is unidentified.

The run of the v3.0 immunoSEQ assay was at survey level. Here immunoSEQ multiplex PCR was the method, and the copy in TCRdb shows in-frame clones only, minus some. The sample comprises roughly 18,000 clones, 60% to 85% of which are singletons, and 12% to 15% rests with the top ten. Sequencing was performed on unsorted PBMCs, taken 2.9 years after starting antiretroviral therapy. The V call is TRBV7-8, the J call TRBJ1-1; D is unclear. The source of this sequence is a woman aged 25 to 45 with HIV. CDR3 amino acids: CASSLGGEAFF. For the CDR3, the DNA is TGTGCCAGCAGCTTAGGAGGGGAAGCTTTCTTT. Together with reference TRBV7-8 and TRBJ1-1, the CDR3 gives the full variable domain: GAGVSQSPRYKVAKRGQDVALRCDPISGHVSLFWYQQALGQGPEFLTYFQNEAQLDKSGLPSDRFFAERPEGSVSTLKIQRTQQEDSAVYLCASSLGGEAFFGQGTRLTVV.